Shown below are 10 T cell receptor beta chains from a single sample sequenced in a study of blood T cell repertoires in COVID-19. Repertoires were generated with immunoSEQ multiplex PCR, while TCRdb's copy carries only in-frame clones and drops some. Here the sample spans tens of thousands of clones, just over 85% being singletons. The sequencing input was peripheral blood. The receptors shown here come from a man aged 45 to 65 with active or convalescent COVID-19.

The gene calls are TRBV19 and TRBJ2-6; D possibly corresponds to TRBD1 (5 bases). CDR3 length: 14 amino acids. V shed 5 bases and J shed 2 bases, with 7 bases lying between them. The V gene's germline CDR1 is LNHDA and CDR2 SQIVND (reference sequence). The CDR3 DNA reads TGTGCCAGTAGTCAGGGCCCTGGGGCCAACGTCCTGACTTTC. Translating gives CASSQGPGANVLTF.

The chain carries TRBV30 and TRBJ1-1; weak D call: TRBD1 (6 bases). Trimming removed 5 bases from V and 6 bases from J, with 13 bases in between. CDR1 is GTSNPN and CDR2 is SVGIG in the germline V gene (reference sequence). CDR3 length: 12 amino acids. The CDR3 loop reads CAWGTGRAEAFF. The CDR3 DNA follows: TGTGCCTGGGGTACAGGGCGGGCTGAAGCTTTCTTT. The whole variable domain, filled in from reference TRBV30 and TRBJ1-1, reads SQTIHQWPATLVQPVGSPLSLECTVEGTSNPNLYWYRQAAGRGLQLLFYSVGIGQISSEVPQNLSASRPQDRQFILSSKKLLLSDSGFYLCAWGTGRAEAFFGQGTRLTVV.

The chain is built from TRBV6-5 and TRBJ2-7, with D perhaps TRBD2 (5 bases). V was pared by 6 bases and J by 9 bases, with 12 bases between. CDR1 and CDR2 from the germline V gene are MNHEY and SVGAGI. The CDR3 loop spans 11 amino acids. This CDR3 is CASRFSGRQYF. The DNA of the CDR3 is TGTGCCAGCAGGTTCAGCGGTAGGCAGTACTTC.

V and J are TRBV2 and TRBJ1-2; D is uncertain. Germline CDR1 SNHLY, CDR2 FYNNEI. V was pared by 5 bases and J by 5 bases, with 6 bases between. This CDR3 spans 11 amino acids. CDR3 residues: CASSTNYGYTF. CDR3 sequence (DNA): TGTGCCAGCAGTACAAATTATGGCTACACCTTC.

The chain links TRBV5-1 to TRBJ1-5; 7 bases line up with TRBD1. Trimming took 1 base from V and 2 from J; bases not matched to a gene: 6. The CDR3 has 16 residues. Germline CDR1 reads SGHRS; CDR2 reads YFSETQ. CDR3 coding DNA: TGCGCCAGCAGCTTGTCGGTAACAGGGGGCAATCAGCCCCAGCATTTT. This translates into CASSLSVTGGNQPQHF.

This chain connects TRBV11-2 to TRBJ2-3, with 9 bases aligning to TRBD1. J gave up 4 bases and V 4 bases, and 15 bases lay outside the gene matches. Germline V gives CDR1 SGHAT, CDR2 FQNNGV. CDR3 size: 18 residues. CDR3 bases: TGTGCCAGCAGCTCCCCGGGTGGGTGGGGACAGGGTTCAGATACGCAGTATTTT. Protein product: CASSSPGGWGQGSDTQYF.

The rearrangement links TRBV19 to TRBJ1-4, with 7 bases that match TRBD1. Trimming took 10 bases from V and 7 from J; bases not matched to a gene: 6. The CDR3 is 12 amino acids. Per germline, CDR1 LNHDA and CDR2 SQIVND (reference sequence). CDR3 sequence: CATTGLSEKLFF. In nucleotides, the CDR3 is TGTGCCACGACAGGGCTATCTGAAAAACTGTTTTTT.

The chain recombines TRBV3-1 (or the pseudogene TRBV3-2) with TRBJ1-1, with D perhaps TRBD1 (6 bases). Trimming shortened V by 3 bases and J by 2 bases, and 19 bases separated the two germline ends. The CDR3 runs to 17 residues. The germline V gene encodes CDR1 LGHDT and CDR2 YNNKEL (reference sequence). The CDR3 protein is CASSHQFQGPANTEAFF. Written as DNA, the CDR3 is TGTGCCAGCAGCCATCAGTTTCAGGGGCCAGCAAACACTGAAGCTTTCTTT.

The chain joins TRBV5-6 to TRBJ1-6; a weak D match, TRBD1 (5 bases). Trimming removed 6 bases from V and 10 bases from J, with 20 bases in between. Germline CDR1 reads SGHDT; CDR2 reads YYEEEE. The CDR3 covers 15 residues. For the CDR3, the DNA is TGTGCCAGCAACAAACTAGCGCAGGGCGGATCACCCCTCCACTTT. Translated, it gives CASNKLAQGGSPLHF. The full variable domain, completed using reference TRBV5-6 and TRBJ1-6, is DAGVTQSPTHLIKTRGQQVTLRCSPKSGHDTVSWYQQALGQGPQFIFQYYEEEERQRGNFPDRFSGHQFPNYSSELNVNALLLGDSALYLCASNKLAQGGSPLHFGNGTRLTVT.

The gene calls are TRBV5-4 and TRBJ2-1; 8 positions match TRBD1. V was pared by 4 bases and J by 7 bases, with 10 bases of the junction left unmatched. The CDR3 has 15 residues. The germline gives CDR1 SGHNT, CDR2 YYREEE (reference sequence). In DNA form, the CDR3 reads TGTGCCAGCAGCATCCGGTGGACAGGGACGAATGAGCAGTTCTTC. It codes for CASSIRWTGTNEQFF.